The clone carrying this T cell receptor (beta chain) was counted only a few times. What it recognizes is unknown. Quantitative 5'-RACE with molecular barcodes was used to make the TCR beta libraries. In TCRdb, the 5' RACE reads were re-called with MiXCR into one record per CDR3 protein. The table records fewer than 650,000 distinct CDR3 sequences, about an eighth of them present only once. This record comes from a study of CD8 T cells in ankylosing spondylitis. Overall study findings and caveats: As reported, disease-linked clones showed significant enrichment in matched ankylosing spondylitis synovial fluid. Characteristic, it appeared, of ankylosing spondylitis blood was a TCR beta motif of seven or eight highly homologous variants. Disease-associated clonotypes exhibited CD8+ identity and were relatively infrequent in peripheral blood.

Germline assignment: CDR1 KGHDR and CDR2 SFDVKD. CDR3 size: 15 residues. Trimming removed 3 bases at V and 2 bases at J, with 13 bases between. This chain connects TRBV24-1 to TRBJ2-7, with a weak D call TRBD1 (7 bases). Sequenced material: blood, either unsorted or a sorted T cell fraction (not recorded which). The source of this sequence is a male donor with ankylosing spondylitis. The CDR3 loop is CATSDPRDRPYEQYF. CDR3 nucleotides: TGTGCCACCAGTGATCCGCGGGACAGACCCTACGAGCAGTACTTC.